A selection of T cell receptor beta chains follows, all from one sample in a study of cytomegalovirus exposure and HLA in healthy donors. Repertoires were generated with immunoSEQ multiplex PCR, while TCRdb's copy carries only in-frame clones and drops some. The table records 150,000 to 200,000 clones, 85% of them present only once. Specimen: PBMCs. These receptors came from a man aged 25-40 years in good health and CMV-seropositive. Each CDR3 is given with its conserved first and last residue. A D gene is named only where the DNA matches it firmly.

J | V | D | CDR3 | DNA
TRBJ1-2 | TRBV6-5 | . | CASSPRVNYGYTF | TGTGCCAGCAGCCCCCGGGTAAACTATGGCTACACCTTC
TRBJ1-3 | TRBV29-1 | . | CSVQESSGNTIYF | TGCAGCGTACAGGAAAGCTCTGGAAACACCATATATTTT
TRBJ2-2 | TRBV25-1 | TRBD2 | CASSEMGGGAAELFF | TGTGCCAGCAGTGAGATGGGCGGGGGGGCCGCGGAGCTGTTTTTT
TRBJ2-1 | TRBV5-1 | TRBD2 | CASSFGGVENEQFF | TGCGCCAGCAGCTTCGGGGGGGTGGAGAATGAGCAGTTCTTC
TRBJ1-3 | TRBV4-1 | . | CASSQVFGDYSGNTIYF | TGCGCCAGCAGCCAAGTCTTTGGGGACTACTCTGGAAACACCATATATTTT
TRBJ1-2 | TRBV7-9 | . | CASSPPHRTNYGYTF | TGTGCCAGCAGCCCCCCCCACAGGACTAACTATGGCTACACCTTC
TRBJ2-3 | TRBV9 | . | CASSVGSRVTDTQYF | TGTGCCAGCAGCGTGGGGTCCAGGGTCACAGATACGCAGTATTTT
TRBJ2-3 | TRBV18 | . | CASSPDSSKLPDTQYF | TGTGCCAGCTCACCAGACAGTTCAAAGCTTCCAGATACGCAGTATTTT
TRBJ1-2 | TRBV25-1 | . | CASSERRGGGGYTF | TGTGCCAGCAGTGAACGAAGGGGAGGAGGCGGCTACACCTTC
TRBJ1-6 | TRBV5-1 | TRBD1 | CASSVRGQEEPLHF | TGCGCCAGCAGCGTACGGGGACAGGAGGAACCCCTCCACTTT
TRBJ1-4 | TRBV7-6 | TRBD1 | CASTDQGVANEKLFF | TGTGCCAGCACCGACCAGGGGGTGGCTAATGAAAAACTGTTTTTT
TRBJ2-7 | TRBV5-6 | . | CASSWRDGAYEQYF | TGTGCCAGCAGCTGGCGGGACGGGGCCTACGAGCAGTACTTC
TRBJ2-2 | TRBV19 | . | CATPRPGGGNGELFF | TGTGCCACCCCCCGCCCGGGGGGCGGTAACGGGGAGCTGTTTTTT
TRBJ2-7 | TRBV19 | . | CASSPRAGVGEQYF | TGTGCCAGTAGTCCCCGCGCAGGGGTCGGCGAGCAGTACTTC
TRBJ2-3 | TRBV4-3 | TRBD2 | CASSPGTSGDTQYF | TGCGCCAGCAGCCCGGGGACTAGTGGGGATACGCAGTATTTT